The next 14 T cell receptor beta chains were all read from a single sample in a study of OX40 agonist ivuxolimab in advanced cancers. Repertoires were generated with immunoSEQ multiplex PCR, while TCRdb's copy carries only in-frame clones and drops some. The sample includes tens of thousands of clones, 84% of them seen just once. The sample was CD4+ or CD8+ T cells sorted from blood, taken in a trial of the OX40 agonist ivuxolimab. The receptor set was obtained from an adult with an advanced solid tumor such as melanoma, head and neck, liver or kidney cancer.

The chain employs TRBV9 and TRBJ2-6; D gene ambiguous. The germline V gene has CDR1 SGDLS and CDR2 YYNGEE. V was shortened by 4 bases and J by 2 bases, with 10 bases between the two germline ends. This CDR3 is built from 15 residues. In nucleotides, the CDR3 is TGTGCCAGCAGCACCCGTAGGGCTGGGGCCAACGTCCTGACTTTC. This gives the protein CASSTRRAGANVLTF.

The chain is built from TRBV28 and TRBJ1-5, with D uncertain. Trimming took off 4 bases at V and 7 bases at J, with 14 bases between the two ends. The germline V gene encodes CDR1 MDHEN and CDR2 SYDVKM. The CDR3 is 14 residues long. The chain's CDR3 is CASSSLQREQPQHF. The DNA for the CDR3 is TGTGCCAGCAGTTCCTTACAACGGGAACAGCCCCAGCATTTT.

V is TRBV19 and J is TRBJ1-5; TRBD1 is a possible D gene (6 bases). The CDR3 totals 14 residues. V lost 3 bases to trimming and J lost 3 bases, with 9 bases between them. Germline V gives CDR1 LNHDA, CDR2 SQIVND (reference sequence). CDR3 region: CASSIWGPNQPQHF. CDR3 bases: TGTGCCAGTAGTATCTGGGGGCCCAATCAGCCCCAGCATTTT.

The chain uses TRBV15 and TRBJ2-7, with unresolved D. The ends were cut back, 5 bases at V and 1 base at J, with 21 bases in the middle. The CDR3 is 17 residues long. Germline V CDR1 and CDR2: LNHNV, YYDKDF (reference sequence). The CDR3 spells CATSPHGGRGSSYEQYF. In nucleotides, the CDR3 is TGTGCCACCAGCCCCCACGGTGGTCGCGGTTCTTCCTACGAGCAGTACTTC. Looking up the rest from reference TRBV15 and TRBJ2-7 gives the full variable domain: DAMVIQNPRYQVTQFGKPVTLSCSQTLNHNVMYWYQQKSSQAPKLLFHYYDKDFNNEADTPDNFQSRRPNTSFCFLDIRSPGLGDTAMYLCATSPHGGRGSSYEQYFGPGTRLTVT.

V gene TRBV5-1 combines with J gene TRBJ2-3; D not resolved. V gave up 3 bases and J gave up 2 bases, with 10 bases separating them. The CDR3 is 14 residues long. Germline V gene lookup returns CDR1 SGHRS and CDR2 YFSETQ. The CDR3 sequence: CASSWAGITDTQYF. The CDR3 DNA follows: TGCGCCAGCAGCTGGGCCGGAATCACAGATACGCAGTATTTT.

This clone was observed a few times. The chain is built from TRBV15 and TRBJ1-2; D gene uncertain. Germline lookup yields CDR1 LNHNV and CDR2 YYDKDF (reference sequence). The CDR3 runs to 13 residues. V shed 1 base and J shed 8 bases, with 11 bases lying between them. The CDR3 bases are TGTGCCACCAGCAGAGTCCCTGCGGGGGGCTACACCTTC. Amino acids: CATSRVPAGGYTF. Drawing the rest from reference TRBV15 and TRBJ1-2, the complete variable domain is DAMVIQNPRYQVTQFGKPVTLSCSQTLNHNVMYWYQQKSSQAPKLLFHYYDKDFNNEADTPDNFQSRRPNTSFCFLDIRSPGLGDTAMYLCATSRVPAGGYTFGSGTRLTVV.

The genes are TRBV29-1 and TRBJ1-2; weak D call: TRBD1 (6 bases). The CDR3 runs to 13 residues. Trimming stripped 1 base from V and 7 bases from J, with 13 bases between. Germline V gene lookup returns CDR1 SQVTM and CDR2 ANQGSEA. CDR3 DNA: TGCAGCGTTGAAGGGGAGGGGGGCACTGGCTACACCTTC. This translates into CSVEGEGGTGYTF.

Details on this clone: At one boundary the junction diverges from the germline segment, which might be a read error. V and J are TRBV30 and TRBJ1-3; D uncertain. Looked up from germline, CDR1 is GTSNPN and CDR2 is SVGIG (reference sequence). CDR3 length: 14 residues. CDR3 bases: TGTGCCAGGAGTTTCCCGGGAGTGGGAAACACCATATATTTT. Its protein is CARSFPGVGNTIYF. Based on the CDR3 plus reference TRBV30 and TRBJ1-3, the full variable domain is SQTIHQWPATLVQPVGSPLSLECTVEGTSNPNLYWYRQAAGRGLQLLFYSVGIGQISSEVPQNLSASRPQDRQFILSSKKLLLSDSGFYLCARSFPGVGNTIYFGEGSWLTVV.

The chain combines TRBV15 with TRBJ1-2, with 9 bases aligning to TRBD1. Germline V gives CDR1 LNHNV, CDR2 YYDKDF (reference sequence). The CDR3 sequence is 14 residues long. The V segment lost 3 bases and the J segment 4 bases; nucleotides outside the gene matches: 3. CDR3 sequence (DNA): TGTGCCACCAGCAGGGACAGGGGAACCTATGGCTACACCTTC. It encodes CATSRDRGTYGYTF.

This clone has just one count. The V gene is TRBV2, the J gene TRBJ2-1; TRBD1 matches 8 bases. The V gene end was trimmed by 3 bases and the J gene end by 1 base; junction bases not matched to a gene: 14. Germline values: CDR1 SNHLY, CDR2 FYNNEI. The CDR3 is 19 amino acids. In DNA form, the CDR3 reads TGTGCCAGCAGTGAGGACAGGGAACTTCGAGCGATATCCTACAATGAGCAGTTCTTC. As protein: CASSEDRELRAISYNEQFF. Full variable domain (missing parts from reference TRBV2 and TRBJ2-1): EPEVTQTPSHQVTQMGQEVILRCVPISNHLYFYWYRQILGQKVEFLVSFYNNEISEKSEIFDDQFSVERPDGSNFTLKIRSTKLEDSAMYFCASSEDRELRAISYNEQFFGPGTRLTVL.

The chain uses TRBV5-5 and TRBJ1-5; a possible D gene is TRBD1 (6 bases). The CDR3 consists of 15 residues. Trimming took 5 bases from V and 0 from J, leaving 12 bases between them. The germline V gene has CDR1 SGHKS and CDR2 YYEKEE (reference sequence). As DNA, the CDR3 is TGTGCCAGCAGTCCACAGGGTAGTAGCAATCAGCCCCAGCATTTT. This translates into CASSPQGSSNQPQHF.

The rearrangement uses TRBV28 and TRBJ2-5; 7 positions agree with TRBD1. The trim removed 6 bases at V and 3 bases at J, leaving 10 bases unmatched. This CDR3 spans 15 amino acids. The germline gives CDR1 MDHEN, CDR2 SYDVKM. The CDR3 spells CASSATGATEETQYF. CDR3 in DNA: TGTGCCAGCAGCGCAACAGGGGCTACCGAAGAGACCCAGTACTTC.

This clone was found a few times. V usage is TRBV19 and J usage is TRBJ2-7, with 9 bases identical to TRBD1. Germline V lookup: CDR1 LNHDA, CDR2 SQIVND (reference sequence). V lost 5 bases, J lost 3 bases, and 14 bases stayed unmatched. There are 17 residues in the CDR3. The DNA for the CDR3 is TGTGCCAGTAGTCCGGGACAGGGAATCTACGGGAACTACGAGCAGTACTTC. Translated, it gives CASSPGQGIYGNYEQYF.

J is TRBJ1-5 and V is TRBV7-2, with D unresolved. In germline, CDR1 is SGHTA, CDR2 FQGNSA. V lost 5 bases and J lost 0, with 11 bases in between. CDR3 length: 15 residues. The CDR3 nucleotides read TGTGCCAGCAGCCCCACCCCCCGTAGCAATCAGCCCCAGCATTTT. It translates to CASSPTPRSNQPQHF. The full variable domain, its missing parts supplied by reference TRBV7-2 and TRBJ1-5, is GAGVSQSPSNKVTEKGKDVELRCDPISGHTALYWYRQSLGQGLEFLIYFQGNSAPDKSGLPSDRFSAERTGGSVSTLTIQRTQQEDSAVYLCASSPTPRSNQPQHFGDGTRLSIL.